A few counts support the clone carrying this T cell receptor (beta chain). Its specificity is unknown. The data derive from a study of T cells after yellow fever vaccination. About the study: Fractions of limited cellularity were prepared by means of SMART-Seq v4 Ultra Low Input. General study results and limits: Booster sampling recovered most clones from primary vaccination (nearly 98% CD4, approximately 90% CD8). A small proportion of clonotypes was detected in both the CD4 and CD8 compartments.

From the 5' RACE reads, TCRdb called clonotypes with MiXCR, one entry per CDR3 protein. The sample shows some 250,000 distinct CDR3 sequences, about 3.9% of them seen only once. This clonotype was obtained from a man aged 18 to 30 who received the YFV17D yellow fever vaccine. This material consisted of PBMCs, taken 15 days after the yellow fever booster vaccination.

In DNA form, the CDR3 reads TGTGCCAGCAGCCGGGACAGGGGGGGCCCAAATGAGCAGTTCTTC. Translating gives CASSRDRGGPNEQFF. The chain has TRBV12-3 or TRBV12-4 and TRBJ2-1, with TRBD1 identical over 11 bases. J gave up 7 bases and V 6 bases, and 8 bases lay outside the gene matches. The CDR3 length is 15 residues.